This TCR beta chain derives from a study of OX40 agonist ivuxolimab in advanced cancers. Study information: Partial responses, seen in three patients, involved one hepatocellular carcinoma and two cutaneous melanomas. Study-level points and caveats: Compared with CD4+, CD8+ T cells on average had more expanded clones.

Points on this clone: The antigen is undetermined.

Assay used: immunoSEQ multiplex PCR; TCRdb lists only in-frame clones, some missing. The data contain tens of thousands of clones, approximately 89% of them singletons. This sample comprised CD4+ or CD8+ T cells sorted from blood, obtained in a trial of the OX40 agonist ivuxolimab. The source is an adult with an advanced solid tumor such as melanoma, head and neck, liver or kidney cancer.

In nucleotides, the CDR3 is TGTGCCAGCAGTGGTCCGGCCCCCACAAGGTACGAGACCCAGTACTTC. It specifies CASSGPAPTRYETQYF. The V call is TRBV6-1, the J call TRBJ2-5; D unresolved. This CDR3 spans 16 amino acids. V lost 4 bases and J 5 bases, leaving 20 bases between the germline ends. CDR1 is MNHNS, CDR2 SASEGT, per germline.